This is a list of T cell receptor beta chains from one sample in a study of blood T cells in healthy people across ages. From the 5' RACE reads, TCRdb called clonotypes with MiXCR, one entry per CDR3 protein. The table has roughly 700,000 distinct CDR3 sequences, 45% to 50% seen once; the top ten hold approximately 32%. The sequencing input was blood. These receptors all stem from a woman between 55 and 75 years old in good health. The CDR3 runs from the conserved cysteine through the conserved F or W. A D gene is named only where the DNA matches it firmly. Where a row states a size, it is once, few, many or the class of an expanded clone; other rows omit it.

size: -; D: -; J: TRBJ2-5; V: TRBV7-8; DNA: TGTGCCAGCAGCATGAGGACTCCGGGAATCGAGACCCAGTACTTC; CDR3: CASSMRTPGIETQYF
size: -; D: -; J: TRBJ1-1; V: TRBV20-1; DNA: TGCAGTGCCCCAGGGACTTTGGCTGTTCTTGAAGCTTTCTTT; CDR3: CSAPGTLAVLEAFF
size: few; D: -; J: TRBJ2-5; V: TRBV5-6; DNA: TGTGCCAGCAGCTTGGGGGCGACTTTTACTGAGACCCAGTACTTC; CDR3: CASSLGATFTETQYF
size: -; D: TRBD1; J: TRBJ2-1; V: TRBV28; DNA: TGTGCCAGCAGTGGGACAGGGGGCCGCCATGAGCAGTTCTTC; CDR3: CASSGTGGRHEQFF
size: few; D: TRBD1; J: TRBJ2-5; V: TRBV20-1; DNA: TGCAGTGCTAGGGCCCGGGACAGAGATCAAGAGACCCAGTACTTC; CDR3: CSARARDRDQETQYF
size: -; D: -; J: TRBJ1-2; V: TRBV6-1; DNA: TGTGCCAGCGAAATTTCATCTAACTATGGCTACACCTTC; CDR3: CASEISSNYGYTF
size: -; D: TRBD2; J: TRBJ2-7; V: TRBV6-5; DNA: TGTGCCAGCAGGCTAAGCGGGGGGGCCCATCAGTACTTC; CDR3: CASRLSGGAHQYF
size: -; D: TRBD2; J: TRBJ2-3; V: TRBV6-6; DNA: TGTGCCAGCAGACGGGAGGGGGATACGCAGTATTTT; CDR3: CASRREGDTQYF
size: -; D: -; J: TRBJ2-3; V: TRBV7-9; DNA: TGTGCCCAAGGGAGCACAGATACGCAGTATTTT; CDR3: CAQGSTDTQYF
size: -; D: -; J: TRBJ2-7; V: TRBV7-9; DNA: TGTGCCAGCAGCTTATCCGACAAGCAGTACTTC; CDR3: CASSLSDKQYF
size: few; D: TRBD2; J: TRBJ2-1; V: TRBV20-1; DNA: TGCAGTGCTAGTGGCTCTAGCGGGTTCAATGAGCAGTTCTTC; CDR3: CSASGSSGFNEQFF
size: -; D: TRBD1; J: TRBJ2-3; V: TRBV3-1; DNA: TGTGCCAGCAGCCGAGGAGGACAGGGGGCCACAGATACGCAGTATTTT; CDR3: CASSRGGQGATDTQYF
size: -; D: TRBD2; J: TRBJ2-7; V: TRBV10-3; DNA: TGTGCCATCAGTGAGTCGAGGGGACTAGCGGGCCACGAGCAGTACTTC; CDR3: CAISESRGLAGHEQYF
size: -; D: TRBD2; J: TRBJ2-7; V: TRBV11-2; DNA: TGTGCCAGCAGCTCGGGACTAGCGGGAGGGGGGTGGAACAATGAGCAGTACTTC; CDR3: CASSSGLAGGGWNNEQYF
size: once; D: TRBD2; J: TRBJ2-7; V: TRBV28; DNA: TGTGCCAGCAGTTCCGCAGGAGCGGGGGCCTACGAGCAGTACTTC; CDR3: CASSSAGAGAYEQYF
size: many; D: -; J: TRBJ1-1; V: TRBV2; DNA: TGTGCCAGCTGGCGAGGGATGGAAACTGAAGCTTTCTTT; CDR3: CASWRGMETEAFF
size: few; D: -; J: TRBJ2-7; V: TRBV29-1; DNA: TGCAGCGTTGAAAAGGACACTGACTACGAGCAGTACTTC; CDR3: CSVEKDTDYEQYF
size: once; D: TRBD2; J: TRBJ2-3; V: TRBV10-3; DNA: TGTGCCATCAGTGAGACGACTAGCGGGGGCACAGATACGCAGTATTTT; CDR3: CAISETTSGGTDTQYF
size: -; D: TRBD1; J: TRBJ1-2; V: TRBV7-3; DNA: TGTGCCAGCAGCGCCGGGACAGTACTTAACTATGGCTACACCTTC; CDR3: CASSAGTVLNYGYTF
size: many; D: TRBD2; J: TRBJ2-3; V: TRBV7-6; DNA: TGTGCCAGCAGCTTTTTTGCGGGAGGAGGAGCAAGCACAGATACGCAGTATTTT; CDR3: CASSFFAGGGASTDTQYF
size: few; D: -; J: TRBJ1-2; V: TRBV4-2; DNA: TGTGCCAGCAGCCAAGACTTAGCGGGCGCCGGGGAGGACTATGGCTACACCTTC; CDR3: CASSQDLAGAGEDYGYTF
size: few; D: TRBD2; J: TRBJ2-3; V: TRBV7-9; DNA: TGTGCCAGCAGCAGTTTAGCTAGCGGGACGGTAACGCAGTATTTT; CDR3: CASSSLASGTVTQYF
size: many; D: TRBD1; J: TRBJ1-2; V: TRBV4-2; DNA: TGTGCCAGCAGCCAAGGGACAGGGGGCGGAGAGTATGGCTACACCTTC; CDR3: CASSQGTGGGEYGYTF
size: few; D: -; J: TRBJ2-7; V: TRBV6-2/TRBV6-3; DNA: TGTGCCAGCAGTTACTCGAACACGTACTACGAGCAGTACTTC; CDR3: CASSYSNTYYEQYF
size: -; D: -; J: TRBJ2-5; V: TRBV7-9; DNA: TGTGCCAGCAGCTTAGAGGCTAGAGCTTGGGAGACCCAGTACTTC; CDR3: CASSLEARAWETQYF
size: -; D: TRBD1; J: TRBJ2-7; V: TRBV7-9; DNA: TGTGCCAGCAGCTTATGGGGCAGGGGGCCCTACGAGCAGTACTTC; CDR3: CASSLWGRGPYEQYF
size: many; D: TRBD1; J: TRBJ2-7; V: TRBV6-2/TRBV6-3; DNA: TGTGCCAGCAGTTACCCCGGACAGGGGACCTACGAGCAGTACTTC; CDR3: CASSYPGQGTYEQYF
size: -; D: -; J: TRBJ2-1; V: TRBV7-2; DNA: TGTGCCAGCAGCCTTCTGTACTCCTACAATGAGCAGTTCTTC; CDR3: CASSLLYSYNEQFF
size: -; D: TRBD1; J: TRBJ1-2; V: TRBV14; DNA: TGTGCCAGCAGCCCCAGGGGGCTCAGGGATGGCTACACCTTC; CDR3: CASSPRGLRDGYTF
size: few; D: TRBD2; J: TRBJ2-7; V: TRBV20-1; DNA: TGCAGTGCAGGTACTAGCGGGAATATTTACGAGCAGTACTTC; CDR3: CSAGTSGNIYEQYF
size: few; D: -; J: TRBJ2-3; V: TRBV4-3; DNA: TGCGCCAGCAGCCAAGGCCTAGCCCCAGATACGCAGTATTTT; CDR3: CASSQGLAPDTQYF
size: few; D: -; J: TRBJ2-5; V: TRBV10-3; DNA: TGTGCCATCTCCGCAGGGGCGTCGGGAGAGACCCAGTACTTC; CDR3: CAISAGASGETQYF
size: few; D: -; J: TRBJ2-5; V: TRBV20-1; DNA: TGCAGTGCTAGAGACAGGGTGGGTGTGGAGACCCAGTACTTC; CDR3: CSARDRVGVETQYF
size: -; D: TRBD2; J: TRBJ2-3; V: TRBV20-1; DNA: TGCAGTGCTAGAGATCGGGGGGGTTTAGATACGCAGTATTTT; CDR3: CSARDRGGLDTQYF
size: few; D: -; J: TRBJ2-2; V: TRBV28; DNA: TGTGCCAGCAGTTTCCTAGGGGTTGGGCGGGAGCTGTTTTTT; CDR3: CASSFLGVGRELFF
size: -; D: TRBD2; J: TRBJ2-1; V: TRBV20-1; DNA: TGCAGTGCTTTCGGGACTAGCGGGACTAATGAGCAGTTCTTC; CDR3: CSAFGTSGTNEQFF
size: few; D: -; J: TRBJ2-1; V: TRBV7-2; DNA: TGTGCCAGCAGCTTGCTTGGAGGGACTTACAATGAGCAGTTCTTC; CDR3: CASSLLGGTYNEQFF
size: -; D: -; J: TRBJ1-1; V: TRBV7-2; DNA: TGTGCCAGCAGCTTAGCTGGGCAGGGGATCACTGAAGCTTTCTTT; CDR3: CASSLAGQGITEAFF
size: few; D: -; J: TRBJ2-1; V: TRBV25-1; DNA: TGTGCCAGCAGTGATATATGGGCCCAGGGGAATGAGCAGTTCTTC; CDR3: CASSDIWAQGNEQFF
size: once; D: TRBD2; J: TRBJ2-7; V: TRBV18; DNA: TGTGCCAGCTCACCTCCCGGACTAGCGGGAGGTAGGCAGTACTTC; CDR3: CASSPPGLAGGRQYF
size: -; D: -; J: TRBJ2-7; V: TRBV10-3; DNA: TGTGCCATCAGAGGGGACACATGGGGGTACGAGCAGTACTTC; CDR3: CAIRGDTWGYEQYF
size: -; D: -; J: TRBJ2-7; V: TRBV5-1; DNA: TGCGCCAGCAGCTTGGGGTCCCCGGGACATTTCTACGAGCAGTACTTC; CDR3: CASSLGSPGHFYEQYF
size: -; D: TRBD1; J: TRBJ1-5; V: TRBV6-2/TRBV6-3; DNA: TGTGCCAGCAGGGACAGGACAATCAATCAGCCCCAGCATTTT; CDR3: CASRDRTINQPQHF
size: once; D: -; J: TRBJ2-2; V: TRBV12-3/TRBV12-4; DNA: TGTGCCAGCAGTTTCCCCCGGGGGGCGAGGACCGGGGAGCTGTTTTTT; CDR3: CASSFPRGARTGELFF
size: -; D: -; J: TRBJ2-7; V: TRBV2; DNA: TGTGCCAGCAGTGGGGAGGGGGCTCGAACCTACTACGAGCAGTACTTC; CDR3: CASSGEGARTYYEQYF
size: -; D: -; J: TRBJ2-2; V: TRBV20-1; DNA: TGCAGTGCTGTGGGGGATTGGACCGGGGAGCTGTTTTTT; CDR3: CSAVGDWTGELFF
size: few; D: -; J: TRBJ1-1; V: TRBV20-1; DNA: TGCAGTGCTAAGGAGCGGTTGAACACTGAAGCTTTCTTT; CDR3: CSAKERLNTEAFF
size: few; D: -; J: TRBJ1-2; V: TRBV6-5; DNA: TGTGCCAGCAGTTACACACAGGGACCGATCTATGGCTACACCTTC; CDR3: CASSYTQGPIYGYTF
size: many; D: -; J: TRBJ2-1; V: TRBV6-1; DNA: TGTGCCAGCAGTGAAGACGGCTCCTACAATGAGCAGTTCTTC; CDR3: CASSEDGSYNEQFF
size: many; D: TRBD2; J: TRBJ2-3; V: TRBV29-1; DNA: TGCAGCGTGCCTAGCGGGCGCACAGATACGCAGTATTTT; CDR3: CSVPSGRTDTQYF